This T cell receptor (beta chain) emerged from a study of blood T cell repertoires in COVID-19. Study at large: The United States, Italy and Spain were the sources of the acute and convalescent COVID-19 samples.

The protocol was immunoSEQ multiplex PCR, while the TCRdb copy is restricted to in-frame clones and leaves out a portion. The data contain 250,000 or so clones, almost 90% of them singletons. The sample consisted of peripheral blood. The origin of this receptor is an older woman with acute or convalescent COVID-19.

CDR3 coding DNA: TGTGCCAGCAGCCTCAGGGGGTCTGGAAACACCATATATTTT. The encoded protein is CASSLRGSGNTIYF. The V call is TRBV7-9, the J call TRBJ1-3; 7 nucleotides match TRBD1. The CDR3 is 14 residues long. V lost 5 bases, J lost 1 base, and 2 bases stayed unmatched. Germline V gene data show CDR1 as SEHNR and CDR2 as FQNEAQ (reference sequence).